The clone carrying this TCR beta chain was observed many times. Its antigen is still unknown. Unique molecular identifiers were added to individual cDNA molecules. TCRdb re-analysed the 5' RACE reads in MiXCR, keeping a single row per CDR3 protein. The sample holds around 80,000 distinct CDR3 sequences, about 13% seen once. This sample was taken from a study of early T cells in non-severe SARS-CoV-2 infection. Study-wide background: Unsorted whole-blood RNA was sequenced in bulk, leaving chains unpaired. Study-wide results and limits: VDJdb-based matching was biased toward anti-spike CD8 responses and missed private and CD4 specificities.

The CDR3 loop spans 14 amino acids. The germline V gene encodes CDR1 LGHDT and CDR2 YNNKEL (reference sequence). The V and J ends lost 4 bases and 2 bases respectively, with 12 bases between them. This sequence joins TRBV3-1 and TRBJ2-7; D is perhaps TRBD2 (6 bases). Sequencing was performed on whole blood. This clonotype originated in an adult who was a healthcare worker with PCR-confirmed SARS-CoV-2 infection or an uninfected control (not recorded which). CDR3 nucleotides: TGTGCCAGCAGCCTATCCCAGCGGGCCTACGAGCAGTACTTC. Its translation: CASSLSQRAYEQYF.